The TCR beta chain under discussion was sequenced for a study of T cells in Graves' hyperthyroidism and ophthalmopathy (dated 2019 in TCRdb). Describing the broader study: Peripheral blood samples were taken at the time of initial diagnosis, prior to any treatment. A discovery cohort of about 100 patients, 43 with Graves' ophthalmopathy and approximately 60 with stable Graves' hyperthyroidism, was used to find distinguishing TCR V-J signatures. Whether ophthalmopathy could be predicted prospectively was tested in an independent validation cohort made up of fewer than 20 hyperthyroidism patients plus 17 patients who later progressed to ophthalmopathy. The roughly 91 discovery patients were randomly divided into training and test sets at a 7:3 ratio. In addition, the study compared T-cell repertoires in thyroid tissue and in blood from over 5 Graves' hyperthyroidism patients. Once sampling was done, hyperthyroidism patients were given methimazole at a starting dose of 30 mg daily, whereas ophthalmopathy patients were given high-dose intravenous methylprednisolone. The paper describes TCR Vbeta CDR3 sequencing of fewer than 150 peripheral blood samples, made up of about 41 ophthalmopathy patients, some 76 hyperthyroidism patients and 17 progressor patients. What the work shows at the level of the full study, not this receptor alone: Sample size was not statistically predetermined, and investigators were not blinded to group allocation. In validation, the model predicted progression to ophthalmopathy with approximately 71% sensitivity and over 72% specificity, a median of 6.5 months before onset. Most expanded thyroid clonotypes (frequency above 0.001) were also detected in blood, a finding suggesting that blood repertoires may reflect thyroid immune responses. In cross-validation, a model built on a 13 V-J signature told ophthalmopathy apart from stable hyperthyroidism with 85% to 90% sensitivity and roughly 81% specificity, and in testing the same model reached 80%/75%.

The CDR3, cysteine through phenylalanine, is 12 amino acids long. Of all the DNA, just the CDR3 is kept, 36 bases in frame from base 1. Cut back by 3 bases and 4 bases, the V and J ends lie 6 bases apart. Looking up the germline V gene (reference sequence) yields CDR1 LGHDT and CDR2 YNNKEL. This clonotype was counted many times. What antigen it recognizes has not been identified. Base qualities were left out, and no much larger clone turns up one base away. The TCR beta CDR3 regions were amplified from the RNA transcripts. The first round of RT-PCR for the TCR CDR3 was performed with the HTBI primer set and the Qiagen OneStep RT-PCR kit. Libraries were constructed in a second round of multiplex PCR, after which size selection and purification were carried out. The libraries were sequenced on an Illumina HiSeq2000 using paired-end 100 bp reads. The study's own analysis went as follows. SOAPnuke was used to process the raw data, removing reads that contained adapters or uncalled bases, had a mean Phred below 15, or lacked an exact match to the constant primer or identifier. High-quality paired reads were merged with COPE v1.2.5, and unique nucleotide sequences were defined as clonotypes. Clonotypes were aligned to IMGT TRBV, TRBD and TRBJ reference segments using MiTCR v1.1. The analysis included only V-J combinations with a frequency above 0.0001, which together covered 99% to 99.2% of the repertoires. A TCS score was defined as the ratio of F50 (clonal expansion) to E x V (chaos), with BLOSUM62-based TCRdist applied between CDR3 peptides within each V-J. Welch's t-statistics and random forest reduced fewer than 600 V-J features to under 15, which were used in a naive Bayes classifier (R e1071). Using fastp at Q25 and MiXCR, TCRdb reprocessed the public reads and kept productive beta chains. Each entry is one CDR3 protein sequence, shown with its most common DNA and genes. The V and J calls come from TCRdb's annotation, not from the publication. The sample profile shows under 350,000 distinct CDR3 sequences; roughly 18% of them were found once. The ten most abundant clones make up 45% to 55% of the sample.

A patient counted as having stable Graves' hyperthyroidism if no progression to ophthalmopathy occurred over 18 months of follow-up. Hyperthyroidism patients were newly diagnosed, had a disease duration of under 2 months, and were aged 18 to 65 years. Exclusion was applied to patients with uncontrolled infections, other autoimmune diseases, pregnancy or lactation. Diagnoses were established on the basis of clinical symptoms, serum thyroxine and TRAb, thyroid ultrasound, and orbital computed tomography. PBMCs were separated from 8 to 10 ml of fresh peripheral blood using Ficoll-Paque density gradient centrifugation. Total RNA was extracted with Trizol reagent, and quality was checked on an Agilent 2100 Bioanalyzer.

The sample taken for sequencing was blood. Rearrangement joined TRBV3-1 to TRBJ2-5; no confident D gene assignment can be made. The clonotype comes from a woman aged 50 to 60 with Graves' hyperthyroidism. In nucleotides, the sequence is TGTGCCAGCAGCCAGGTAGGAGAGACCCAGTACTTC. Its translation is CASSQVGETQYF.